A selection of T cell receptor beta chains follows, all from one sample in a study of OX40 agonist ivuxolimab in advanced cancers. Data came from immunoSEQ multiplex PCR; TCRdb stores just in-frame clones and leaves some out. In the table there are some 70,000 clones, around 90% of which are singletons. Sequencing was performed on CD4+ or CD8+ T cells sorted from blood, taken in a trial of the OX40 agonist ivuxolimab. The receptor source for this set is an adult with an advanced solid tumor such as melanoma, head and neck, liver or kidney cancer. Both conserved end residues are part of each CDR3. Fields, in order: D gene, J gene, clone size, V gene, CDR3 DNA, CDR3 protein. The D gene is left open where the match is weak. Only some rows state a clone size, as once, few, many or a class for expanded clones.

>-|TRBJ2-7|-|TRBV7-2
TGTGCCAGCAGCCGCGCCGGCTACGAGCAGTACTTC
CASSRAGYEQYF
>-|TRBJ2-7|-|TRBV19
TGTGCCAGTAGTTCAAACTACGAGCAGTACTTC
CASSSNYEQYF
>-|TRBJ2-7|-|TRBV20-1
TGCAGTGCTAGACTAGCCGAGCAGTACTTC
CSARLAEQYF
>TRBD1|TRBJ1-3|-|TRBV5-4
TGTGCCAGCAGATCTTGGGGGACAGGGGCCGGCACTGGAAACACCATATATTTT
CASRSWGTGAGTGNTIYF
>-|TRBJ1-1|-|TRBV5-1
TGCGCCAGCAGCTCGGGGCTCATGAACACTGAAGCTTTCTTT
CASSSGLMNTEAFF
>TRBD1|TRBJ1-2|-|TRBV6-6
TGTGCCAGCAGTCCGCCATTACAGGGGGGATATGGCTACACCTTC
CASSPPLQGGYGYTF
>TRBD2|TRBJ2-1|-|TRBV7-2
TGTGCCAGCAGCTTAAACTTGATAGCGGGAAATGAGCAGTTCTTC
CASSLNLIAGNEQFF
>TRBD1|TRBJ2-7|-|TRBV10-3
TGTGCCATCAGGCCACAGGGGACGGGCGAGCAGTACTTC
CAIRPQGTGEQYF
>TRBD2|TRBJ2-5|-|TRBV30
TGTGCCTGGAGTCTTGTCAGAACTAGCGGGAGTGGGAAGACCCAGTACTTC
CAWSLVRTSGSGKTQYF
>-|TRBJ2-6|-|TRBV29-1
TGCAGCGTTGACGCAGGGGCTGGGGCCAACGTCCTGACTTTC
CSVDAGAGANVLTF
>-|TRBJ1-1|-|TRBV5-4
TGTGCCAGCAGCTCGGACGGGGGCACTGAAGCTTTCTTT
CASSSDGGTEAFF
>TRBD1|TRBJ1-1|-|TRBV18
TGTGCCAGCTCACCCTCGGACAGGAGCACTGAAGCTTTCTTT
CASSPSDRSTEAFF
>-|TRBJ2-6|-|TRBV13
TGTGCCAGCAGCTTACCGGGCTCTGGGGCCAACGTCCTGACTTTC
CASSLPGSGANVLTF
>TRBD1|TRBJ2-5|-|TRBV30
TGTGCCTGGAGTGTAGACAGGGGCCAAGAGACCCAGTACTTC
CAWSVDRGQETQYF
>-|TRBJ1-6|-|TRBV6-4
TGTGCCAGCAGCGCAGCGGCCGGGGGTTGGTCACCCCTCCACTTT
CASSAAAGGWSPLHF
>-|TRBJ1-5|few|TRBV7-6
TGTGCCAGCAGCTTGTATTCAGATAGCAATCAGCCCCAGCATTTT
CASSLYSDSNQPQHF
>-|TRBJ1-1|-|TRBV19
TGTGCCAGTAGCCTAGTCACGAACACTGAAGCTTTCTTT
CASSLVTNTEAFF
>-|TRBJ2-5|-|TRBV7-9
TGTGCCAGCAGCCCGGGGTTTCAAGAGACCCAGTACTTC
CASSPGFQETQYF
>-|TRBJ2-7|-|TRBV6-5
TGTGCCAGCAGTTACTCTCGCCGGGGCAGTGGGTTCGAGCAGTACTTC
CASSYSRRGSGFEQYF
>-|TRBJ2-5|-|TRBV7-7
TGTGCTAGCAGCTTAAGTCCGGACGCGACCCAGTACTTC
CASSLSPDATQYF
>-|TRBJ1-4|once|TRBV30
TGTGCCTGGACAGGGTGGCTGTCGGAAAAACTGTTTTTT
CAWTGWLSEKLFF
>-|TRBJ2-2|-|TRBV9
TGTGCCAGCAGCGTAGGGACTATAGGCGCCGGGGAGCTGTTTTTT
CASSVGTIGAGELFF
>-|TRBJ2-3|-|TRBV5-1
TGCGCCAGCACCCTGATGGGGGGCTACACAGATACGCAGTATTTT
CASTLMGGYTDTQYF
>TRBD1|TRBJ2-2|-|TRBV7-8
TGTGCCAGCAGCTCGCCATGGACAGGGAACACCGGGGAGCTGTTTTTT
CASSSPWTGNTGELFF
>-|TRBJ2-5|-|TRBV7-6
TGTGCCAGCAGCAAAAACAGTCTGAGTGGGGAGACCCAGTACTTC
CASSKNSLSGETQYF
>-|TRBJ1-3|-|TRBV11-2
TGTGCCAGCAGCTTAGGTGGATACTCTGGAAACACCATATATTTT
CASSLGGYSGNTIYF
>-|TRBJ1-5|-|TRBV6-1
TGTGCCAGCAGTCCGGGAGGCGATCAGCCCCAGCATTTT
CASSPGGDQPQHF
>TRBD1|TRBJ1-2|-|TRBV29-1
TGCAGCGTTTCCGGTCGGGACAGCAACTATGGCTACACCTTC
CSVSGRDSNYGYTF
>TRBD2|TRBJ2-1|-|TRBV11-2
TGTGCCAGCAGCTTCGGCGGGGGGCCTTACAATGAGCAGTTCTTC
CASSFGGGPYNEQFF
>-|TRBJ1-6|once|TRBV5-4
TGTGCCAGCAGCTTGGCGGGACCTCTTAATTCACCCCTCCACTTT
CASSLAGPLNSPLHF
>-|TRBJ1-6|-|TRBV5-1
TGCGCCAGCAGGGGCACCGGGACCCCGAATTCACCCCTCCACTTT
CASRGTGTPNSPLHF
>-|TRBJ2-1|-|TRBV11-3
TGTGCCAGCAGCGGGTTATACAATGAGCAGTTCTTC
CASSGLYNEQFF
>-|TRBJ1-2|-|TRBV6-1
TGTGCCAGCACCCCCGACCAGGTGTATGGCTACACCTTC
CASTPDQVYGYTF
>-|TRBJ2-7|-|TRBV9
TGTGCCAGCAGCGTAGAGATACGGGGCGGGGCTCACTCCTACGAGCAGTACTTC
CASSVEIRGGAHSYEQYF
>-|TRBJ1-1|-|TRBV19
TGTGCCAGTAGTATGCAGGCAGGGGAAAAAGCTTTCTTT
CASSMQAGEKAFF